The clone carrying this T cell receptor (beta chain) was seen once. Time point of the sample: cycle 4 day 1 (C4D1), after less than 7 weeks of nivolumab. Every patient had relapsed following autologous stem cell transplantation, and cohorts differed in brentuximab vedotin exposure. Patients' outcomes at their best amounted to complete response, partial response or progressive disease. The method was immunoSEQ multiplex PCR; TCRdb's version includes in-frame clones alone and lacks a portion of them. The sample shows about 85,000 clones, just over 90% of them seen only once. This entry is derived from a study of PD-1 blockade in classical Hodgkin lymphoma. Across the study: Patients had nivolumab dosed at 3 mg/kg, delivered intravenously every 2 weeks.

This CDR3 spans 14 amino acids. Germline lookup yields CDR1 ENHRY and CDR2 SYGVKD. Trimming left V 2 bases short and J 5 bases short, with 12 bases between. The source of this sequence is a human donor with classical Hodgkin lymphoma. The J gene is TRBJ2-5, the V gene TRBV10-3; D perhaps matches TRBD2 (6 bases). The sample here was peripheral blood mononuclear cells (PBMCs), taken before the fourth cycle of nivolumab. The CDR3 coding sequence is TGTGCCATCAGTGAGAGGGGAGGAAGGGAGACCCAGTACTTC. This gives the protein CAISERGGRETQYF.